The clone carrying this T cell receptor (beta chain) has only a few counts. What it binds is not known. TCRdb re-called the RT-PCR reads with MiXCR, one entry per CDR3 protein. The repertoire holds around 580,000 distinct CDR3 sequences, with 12% to 15% as singletons. The record originates from a study of response to subunit inactivated influenza vaccine. Study-wide points: The authors suggested that few new T cells are recruited per seasonal influenza vaccination.

The CDR3 consists of 14 residues. Trimming stripped 2 bases from V and 7 bases from J, with 12 bases between. Germline lookup yields CDR1 SGHKS and CDR2 YYEKEE (reference sequence). Here the sequenced sample was PBMCs from blood, taken 11 to 12 days after vaccination. This receptor was obtained from a man aged 50 to 60 who received an inactivated influenza vaccine. The gene calls are TRBV5-5 and TRBJ2-2; no firm D call. The CDR3 DNA follows: TGTGCCAGCAGCTTTTTGTGGCTGCGCGGGGAGCTGTTTTTT. Translation: CASSFLWLRGELFF.